This T cell receptor (beta chain) is drawn from a study of OX40 agonist ivuxolimab in advanced cancers. Overall study: Patients were dosed intravenously with ivuxolimab at 0.01 to 10 mg/kg every 2 weeks. The eligibility criteria allowed prior anti-PD-1, anti-PD-L1 or anti-CTLA-4 therapy, and around 38% had some.

Study findings and constraints: At 0.1 to 3.0 mg/kg, clonal expansion of CD4+ and CD8+ blood T cells had occurred by week 6.

The CDR3 has 12 residues. Germline CDR1 reads SGHTA; CDR2 reads FQGNSA. Trimming took 1 base from V and 3 from J, leaving 4 bases between them. Repertoires were generated with immunoSEQ multiplex PCR, while TCRdb's copy carries only in-frame clones and drops some. The repertoire holds 36,000 or so clones, with about 81% as singletons. A word on this clone: The target antigen is unknown.

The chain is built from TRBV7-2 and TRBJ2-7, with D hard to call. This receptor was taken from an adult with an advanced solid tumor such as melanoma, head and neck, liver or kidney cancer. Sequencing used CD4+ or CD8+ T cells sorted from blood, obtained in a trial of the OX40 agonist ivuxolimab. The CDR3 protein is CASSLVGYEQYF. CDR3 coding DNA: TGTGCCAGCAGCTTAGTGGGCTACGAGCAGTACTTC. Based on the CDR3 plus reference TRBV7-2 and TRBJ2-7, the full variable domain is GAGVSQSPSNKVTEKGKDVELRCDPISGHTALYWYRQSLGQGLEFLIYFQGNSAPDKSGLPSDRFSAERTGGSVSTLTIQRTQQEDSAVYLCASSLVGYEQYFGPGTRLTVT.